This TCR beta chain came from a study of T cells in Graves' hyperthyroidism and ophthalmopathy. Study as a whole: Once the initial diagnosis was made, peripheral blood was obtained before any treatment.

Study-wide results and caveats: Most thyroid clonotypes expanded above 0.001 were also detected in blood.

J gave up 7 bases and V 5 bases, and 11 bases lay outside the gene matches. Germline V gives CDR1 SEHNR, CDR2 FQNEAQ (reference sequence). The CDR3 contains 14 residues. From RNA transcripts, TCR beta CDR3 regions were amplified. In the first-round RT-PCR of the TCR CDR3, the HTBI primer set was used. MiXCR was run by TCRdb on the multiplex PCR reads, yielding one entry per CDR3 protein. The sample lists 600,000 to 800,000 distinct CDR3 sequences, around a third occurring once. Turning to this clonotype: Its target is not known.

This TCR was sampled from a woman aged 40 to 50 with Graves' hyperthyroidism. Source material: blood. V usage is TRBV7-9 and J usage is TRBJ2-7; 7 bases match TRBD1. CDR3 nucleotide sequence: TGTGCCAGCAGCGTCGGGACAGTCCCTGAGGAGCAGTACTTC. It encodes CASSVGTVPEEQYF.